Below, 6 T cell receptor beta chains from the same sample are listed, as sequenced in a study of identical twins. MiXCR was run by TCRdb on the 5' RACE reads, yielding one entry per CDR3 protein. The data hold roughly 1,500,000 distinct CDR3 sequences, with under 35% observed a single time. Sequencing was carried out using cord blood. The receptors derive from a newborn girl in good health.

Concerning this clonotype: A much larger clone lies a single base off, so this may be a read error. The V and J genes are TRBV24-1 and TRBJ2-5; maybe TRBD1 (6 bases). V was shortened by 3 bases and J by 11 bases, with 27 bases between the two germline ends. The germline V gene has CDR1 KGHDR and CDR2 SFDVKD. The CDR3 is made up of 17 amino acids. The CDR3 loop reads CATSDHPNRAGYNEQYF. The CDR3 DNA reads as TGTGCCACCAGTGATCACCCCAACAGGGCGGGTTACAATGAGCAGTACTTC.

In its sample, this clonotype was seen a few times. The gene calls are TRBV7-2 and TRBJ2-1, with a tentative D call TRBD1 (5 bases). The CDR3 covers 15 residues. V lost 2 bases, J lost 2 bases, and 10 bases lay in between. The V gene's germline CDR1 is SGHTA and CDR2 FQGNSA. The CDR3 sequence: CASSLLRATYNEQFF. The CDR3 region has the DNA TGTGCCAGCAGCTTACTCAGGGCTACCTACAATGAGCAGTTCTTC.

A single count supports this clonotype. A read error may explain this, as a much larger clone is one base away. The chain combines TRBV7-7 with TRBJ2-7, with D possibly TRBD2 on 7 matching bases. Germline CDR1 is SSHAT and CDR2 is FNYEAQ (reference sequence). This CDR3 is 14 amino acids long. Written as DNA, the CDR3 is TGTGCTAGCAGTCCGGGGGGCGGTTACAATGAGCAGTACTTC. Encoded protein: CASSPGGGYNEQYF. The full variable domain, rest sourced from reference TRBV7-7 and TRBJ2-7, is GAGVSQSPRYKVTKRGQDVTLRCDPISSHATLYWYQQALGQGPEFLTYFNYEAQPDKSGLPSDRFSAERPEGSISTLTIQRTEQRDSAMYRCASSPGGGYNEQYFGPGTRLTVT.

The gene calls are TRBV9 and TRBJ2-5; 8 bases fit TRBD2. CDR1 is SGDLS, CDR2 YYNGEE, per germline. The CDR3 contains 16 residues. The junction had 18 bases not matched to a gene; V was cut back by 3 bases and J by 11 bases. The CDR3: CASSGIKREPYNEQYF. CDR3 coding DNA: TGTGCCAGCAGCGGGATTAAGCGGGAGCCCTACAATGAGCAGTACTTC.

Only a few counts were recorded for this clonotype. The J gene is TRBJ2-2, the V gene TRBV24-1; D might be TRBD1 (6 bases). This CDR3 has 14 amino acids. Germline CDR1 and CDR2: KGHDR and SFDVKD. V gave up 2 bases and J gave up 5 bases, with 8 bases separating them. The CDR3 region has the DNA TGTGCCACCAGTGATTCAGACAGGACCGGGGAGCTGTTTTTT. It encodes CATSDSDRTGELFF.

This chain links TRBV4-2 with TRBJ2-2; no clear D gene. This CDR3 contains 16 residues. CDR1 LGHNA and CDR2 YNFKEQ come from the germline V gene. V was shortened by 1 base and J by 2 bases, with 11 bases between the two germline ends. The CDR3 region is CASSQVGPDNTGELFF. As DNA, the CDR3 is TGTGCCAGCAGCCAAGTCGGCCCTGACAACACCGGGGAGCTGTTTTTT.